The 24 T cell receptor beta chains reported below all come from one sample, sequenced in a study of T cell repertoires in cytomegalovirus infection. TCRdb processed the reads anew with MiXCR; each CDR3 protein has one entry. The top ten clones hold roughly 13% of a sample with more than 350,000 distinct CDR3 sequences, around 32% of them seen once. Sequenced input: PBMCs. Receptors originate from a human donor in good health (CMV status not recorded). Some clones in this sample may be carry-over from other donors' samples.

Details on this clonotype: As the CDR3 is not closed by the conserved phenylalanine or tryptophan, this likely results from a read error. No DNA is shown, since the ends of the CDR3 on it are uncertain; the CDR3 is the one TCRdb lists. The V and J genes are TRBV7-2 and TRBJ1-5; the DNA was not compared with TRBD1, the D call given in the table. From its first to its last residue, the CDR3 has 14 amino acids. The germline gives CDR1 SGHTA, CDR2 FQGNSA. The CDR3 sequence is CASSAGTGASPSIC.

The chain couples TRBV15 to TRBJ2-5; D not certain. Germline V CDR1 and CDR2: LNHNV, YYDKDF (reference sequence). This CDR3 is 14 amino acids long. Deletions cut 0 bases from V and 1 base from J, with 6 bases between. CDR3: CATSRDKAQETQYF. In DNA form, the CDR3 reads TGTGCCACCAGCAGAGATAAGGCCCAAGAGACCCAGTACTTC.

As for this clonotype: A much larger clone is a single base away; this may be a read error. J is TRBJ2-2 and V is TRBV10-3, with 8 bases fitting TRBD2. CDR3 length equals 14 residues. The V gene's germline CDR1 is ENHRY and CDR2 SYGVKD. Unmatched junction bases numbered 11, after V lost 11 bases and J lost 6 bases. The CDR3 DNA follows: TGTGCCGCATCAGCGGGGGACAACCCCGGGGAGCTGTTTTTT. Translation: CAASAGDNPGELFF.

This clonotype was observed at least ten times. The rearrangement joins TRBV19 to TRBJ1-5; no reliable D call. From germline, CDR1 is LNHDA and CDR2 SQIVND (reference sequence). The CDR3 runs to 13 residues. Trimming removed 5 bases from V and 5 bases from J, with 10 bases in between. The CDR3 sequence is CASSLPRDQPQHF. In DNA form, the CDR3 reads TGTGCCAGTAGTTTACCCCGTGATCAGCCCCAGCATTTT.

V usage is TRBV12-3 or TRBV12-4 and J usage is TRBJ2-5; 9 bases line up with TRBD1. The V segment lost 4 bases and the J segment 4 bases; nucleotides outside the gene matches: 10. The CDR3 sequence is 16 residues long. The CDR3 sequence is CASSYLRDRVLETQYF. DNA of the CDR3: TGTGCCAGCAGTTACCTTCGGGACAGGGTTCTAGAGACCCAGTACTTC.

The chain uses TRBV2 and TRBJ2-1; 7 nucleotides agree with TRBD2. Germline CDR1 reads SNHLY; CDR2 reads FYNNEI. This CDR3 spans 14 amino acids. V gave up 6 bases and J gave up 9 bases; unmatched junction bases: 11. The CDR3 reads CASRGEGFIAEQFF. CDR3 coding DNA: TGTGCCAGCAGGGGGGAGGGGTTTATTGCTGAGCAGTTCTTC.

V usage is TRBV20-1 and J usage is TRBJ1-2; the D is unclear. The CDR3 contains 13 residues. CDR1 DFQATT and CDR2 SNEGSKA come from the germline V gene (reference sequence). With 4 bases removed from V and 0 bases from J, the gap between germline ends came to 9 bases. CDR3 in DNA: TGCAGTGCTATCACGACAACTAACTATGGCTACACCTTC. Encoded protein: CSAITTTNYGYTF.

This clonotype has only a few counts. A much larger clone lies a single base off, so this may be a read error. The CDR3 end shows no conserved phenylalanine or tryptophan, and so a read error is likely. V and J are TRBV20-1 and TRBJ1-5; 7 bases match TRBD1. The CDR3 consists of 14 residues. The germline V gene encodes CDR1 DFQATT and CDR2 SNEGSKA (reference sequence). After removal of 6 bases from V and 0 bases from J, the junction contained 5 bases not matched to a gene. The CDR3 DNA reads as TGCAGTGCACGGGACAGTAATAGCAATCAGCCCCAGCATTTG. It is translated as CSARDSNSNQPQHL.

This clonotype turned up a few times. The chain is built from TRBV10-3 and TRBJ2-2, with no clear D. This CDR3 is built from 13 residues. Germline CDR1 reads ENHRY; CDR2 reads SYGVKD. Trimming removed 2 bases at V and 6 bases at J, with 7 bases between. This chain's CDR3 is CAISEGPAGELFF. For the CDR3, the DNA is TGTGCCATCAGTGAGGGCCCCGCCGGGGAGCTGTTTTTT.

At least ten counts were recorded for this clonotype. This chain connects TRBV7-8 to TRBJ2-3; TRBD1 is a possible D gene (5 bases). The CDR3 contains 14 residues. Trimming removed 5 bases from V and 0 bases from J, with 9 bases in between. CDR1 is SGHVS, CDR2 FQNEAQ, per germline. CDR3 sequence (DNA): TGTGCCAGCAGCCCCGACAGTAGCACAGATACGCAGTATTTT. It is translated as CASSPDSSTDTQYF.

On this clonotype: Given a much more abundant clone one base away, this may be a read error. This chain joins TRBV11-1 and TRBJ2-7; D unclear. Germline loops: CDR1 SGHAT, CDR2 FQDESV (reference sequence). The CDR3 has 12 amino acids. CDR3 nucleotides: TGTGCCAGCAGCTCTGAGTCCTACGAGGAGTACTTC. Translating gives CASSSESYEEYF.

The chain carries TRBV19 and TRBJ1-4, with D maybe TRBD1 (6 bases). V lost 5 bases and J lost 8, with 12 bases in between. Germline V gives CDR1 LNHDA, CDR2 SQIVND (reference sequence). This CDR3 has 13 residues. The chain's CDR3 is CASSPTDREKLFF. The CDR3 DNA reads as TGTGCCAGTAGTCCCACCGACAGGGAAAAACTGTTTTTT.

Only a few counts were recorded for this clonotype. DNA for the CDR3: TGTGCCAGCAGCTTGGACGGGACTATGCCTCCCAATGAGCAGTTCTTC. Translation: CASSLDGTMPPNEQFF. The V call is TRBV5-4, the J call TRBJ2-1; 7 bases line up with TRBD2. V dropped 0 bases and J dropped 6; count of bases not matched to a gene: 9. The CDR3 extends over 16 amino acids. The V gene's germline CDR1 is SGHNT and CDR2 YYREEE (reference sequence).

The rearrangement uses TRBV7-3 and TRBJ2-2, with 8 positions matching TRBD2. The CDR3 spans 16 residues. Germline lookup yields CDR1 SGHTA and CDR2 FQGTGA. V was pared by 2 bases and J by 5 bases, with 7 bases of the junction left unmatched. The CDR3 here is CASSLYGGAETGELFF. CDR3 bases: TGTGCCAGCAGCTTATACGGGGGGGCGGAGACCGGGGAGCTGTTTTTT. Together with reference TRBV7-3 and TRBJ2-2, the CDR3 gives the full variable domain: GAGVSQTPSNKVTEKGKYVELRCDPISGHTALYWYRQSLGQGPEFLIYFQGTGAADDSGLPNDRFFAVRPEGSVSTLKIQRTERGDSAVYLCASSLYGGAETGELFFGEGSRLTVL.

This clonotype appeared a few times. The rearrangement joins TRBV11-2 to TRBJ1-2; D may be TRBD1 (6 bases). This CDR3 has 15 residues. Germline CDR1 reads SGHAT; CDR2 reads FQNNGV. Trimming pared 1 base from V and 8 bases from J, leaving 17 bases between. CDR3 amino acids: CASSLGQDPRMGYTF. The CDR3 nucleotides read TGTGCCAGCAGCTTAGGACAGGACCCACGGATGGGCTACACCTTC.

This clonotype was detected only a few times. CDR3 sequence (DNA): TGTGCCACCAGTGCGGAGACAGGGGTGAGCAATCAGCCCCAGCATTTT. It yields the protein CATSAETGVSNQPQHF. This sequence joins TRBV24-1 and TRBJ1-5, with TRBD1 matching 8 bases. CDR1 and CDR2 (germline): KGHDR, SFDVKD. Unmatched junction bases numbered 6, after V lost 5 bases and J lost 1 base. The CDR3 runs to 16 residues.

The rearrangement uses TRBV12-3 or TRBV12-4 and TRBJ2-2; 10 positions match TRBD1. This CDR3 region has 15 residues. After removal of 6 bases from V and 5 bases from J, the junction contained 6 bases not matched to a gene. In DNA, the CDR3 is TGTGCCAGCAGGGGACAGGGGTTTAATACCGGGGAGCTGTTTTTT. It encodes CASRGQGFNTGELFF.

The chain joins TRBV28 to TRBJ1-5; D perhaps matches TRBD1 (5 bases). Trimming took off 5 bases at V and 0 bases at J, with 17 bases between the two ends. The length of the CDR3 is 17 residues. Per the germline V gene, CDR1 is MDHEN and CDR2 is SYDVKM. The CDR3 DNA reads TGTGCCAGCAGTGGCGCAAGCAGGGCGTATAGCAATCAGCCCCAGCATTTT. Its translation is CASSGASRAYSNQPQHF.

This clonotype has a count of ten or more. The rearrangement links TRBV7-7 to TRBJ2-5, with 7 bases lining up with TRBD2. CDR1 is SSHAT, CDR2 FNYEAQ, per germline (reference sequence). Unmatched junction bases numbered 12, after V lost 5 bases and J lost 6 bases. The CDR3 sequence is 15 residues long. CDR3 nucleotide sequence: TGTGCCAGCAGCACCAGCCCCACTAGCGAACAGACCCAGTACTTC. The encoded protein is CASSTSPTSEQTQYF. Using reference TRBV7-7 and TRBJ2-5 for the parts outside the CDR3, the full variable domain is GAGVSQSPRYKVTKRGQDVTLRCDPISSHATLYWYQQALGQGPEFLTYFNYEAQPDKSGLPSDRFSAERPEGSISTLTIQRTEQRDSAMYRCASSTSPTSEQTQYFGPGTRLLVL.

The genes are TRBV19 and TRBJ1-2; D ambiguous. The germline V gene encodes CDR1 LNHDA and CDR2 SQIVND (reference sequence). This CDR3 has 14 amino acids. V gave up 8 bases and J gave up 1 base, with 14 bases separating them. CDR3 region: CASAYELVNYGYTF. As DNA, the CDR3 is TGTGCCAGTGCCTACGAGCTTGTTAACTATGGCTACACCTTC.

This clonotype came up a few times. The chain joins TRBV6-2 or TRBV6-3 to TRBJ2-5, with D unclear. The CDR3 is 13 amino acids. The germline CDR1 and CDR2 sequences are MNHEY and SVGEGT. V was trimmed by 0 bases and J by 0 bases, leaving 2 bases between them. The CDR3 DNA reads TGTGCCAGCAGTTACTCGTACCAAGAGACCCAGTACTTC. Translating gives CASSYSYQETQYF.

This clonotype has a count of ten or more. The chain couples TRBV10-3 to TRBJ2-2; TRBD1 is a possible D gene (6 bases). This CDR3 has 17 residues. V lost 10 bases to trimming and J lost 0 bases, with 21 bases between them. Per the germline V gene, CDR1 is ENHRY and CDR2 is SYGVKD. The CDR3 loop is CATSVRDINSNTGELFF. In DNA, the CDR3 is TGTGCCACGTCGGTCCGGGACATCAATTCGAACACCGGGGAGCTGTTTTTT.

This clonotype was picked up a small number of times. V usage is TRBV6-2 or TRBV6-3 and J usage is TRBJ2-7, with no clear D. The CDR3 runs to 14 residues. The V and J ends lost 0 bases and 7 bases respectively, with 13 bases between them. The germline CDR1 and CDR2 sequences are MNHEY and SVGEGT. CDR3 coding DNA: TGTGCCAGCAGTTACTCGAGAGCCGCCTGGGAGCAGTACTTC. Translation: CASSYSRAAWEQYF.

This clonotype was detected many times. The gene calls are TRBV2 and TRBJ1-2, with 7 bases lining up with TRBD1. This CDR3 region has 15 residues. Per the germline V gene, CDR1 is SNHLY and CDR2 is FYNNEI. V was clipped by 6 bases and J by 4 bases; unmatched bases: 11. DNA of the CDR3: TGTGCCAGCAGGCCTCAGGGGGGCTGGAGCTATGGCTACACCTTC. Encoded protein: CASRPQGGWSYGYTF.